A selection of T cell receptor beta chains follows, all from one sample in a study of radiation and T cells in renal cell carcinoma. The method was immunoSEQ multiplex PCR; TCRdb's version includes in-frame clones alone and lacks a portion of them. This table has more than 95,000 clones, about four fifths appearing once. This material consisted of blood, taken from a patient whose treatment included radiotherapy and nephrectomy. Receptor source: a man aged 50 to 59 with renal cell carcinoma. Both conserved end residues are part of each CDR3. Each record gives: V gene, CDR3 length, D gene, J gene, clone size, CDR3 protein, CDR3 DNA. A D gene is named only where the DNA matches it firmly. Not all rows give a size; the values are once, few, many and, for expanded clones, a class.

v_call: TRBV6-1
cdr3_length: 15
d_call: TRBD1
j_call: TRBJ1-2
clone_size: NA
cdr3_aa: CASSEAGTGNYGYTF
cdr3_nt: TGTGCCAGCAGTGAAGCAGGGACAGGGAACTATGGCTACACCTTC

v_call: TRBV18
cdr3_length: 15
d_call: TRBD1
j_call: TRBJ2-7
clone_size: NA
cdr3_aa: CASSPITTGTGEQYF
cdr3_nt: TGTGCCAGCTCACCGATAACGACAGGGACGGGCGAGCAGTACTTC

v_call: TRBV4-1
cdr3_length: 16
d_call: TRBD2
j_call: TRBJ2-7
clone_size: NA
cdr3_aa: CASSLGAGERSYEQYF
cdr3_nt: TGCGCCAGCAGCCTAGGAGCGGGAGAGAGGTCCTACGAGCAGTACTTC

v_call: TRBV19
cdr3_length: 14
d_call: TRBD1
j_call: TRBJ1-1
clone_size: NA
cdr3_aa: CASKRVTGATEAFF
cdr3_nt: TGTGCCAGTAAGAGGGTGACAGGGGCCACTGAAGCTTTCTTT

v_call: TRBV5-6
cdr3_length: 15
d_call: NA
j_call: TRBJ1-5
clone_size: NA
cdr3_aa: CASSLGGSSNQPQHF
cdr3_nt: TGTGCCAGCAGCTTAGGGGGTTCGAGCAATCAGCCCCAGCATTTT

v_call: TRBV30
cdr3_length: 11
d_call: NA
j_call: TRBJ2-1
clone_size: NA
cdr3_aa: CAWRLIAEQFF
cdr3_nt: TGTGCCTGGAGGCTCATAGCGGAGCAGTTCTTC

v_call: TRBV21-1
cdr3_length: 13
d_call: NA
j_call: TRBJ2-5
clone_size: NA
cdr3_aa: CASLNWEQKTQYF
cdr3_nt: TGTGCCAGCCTAAACTGGGAGCAGAAGACCCAGTACTTC

v_call: TRBV10-3
cdr3_length: 13
d_call: NA
j_call: TRBJ2-7
clone_size: NA
cdr3_aa: CAISSGHSYEQYF
cdr3_nt: TGTGCCATCAGTTCAGGGCATTCGTACGAGCAGTACTTC

v_call: TRBV9
cdr3_length: 13
d_call: NA
j_call: TRBJ1-2
clone_size: NA
cdr3_aa: CASSVDSLYGYTF
cdr3_nt: TGTGCCAGCAGCGTAGATAGCCTCTATGGCTACACCTTC

v_call: TRBV27
cdr3_length: 15
d_call: TRBD1
j_call: TRBJ1-1
clone_size: many
cdr3_aa: CASSSPTGGFSEAFF
cdr3_nt: TGTGCCAGCAGTTCACCGACAGGGGGCTTTTCTGAAGCTTTCTTT

v_call: TRBV7-2
cdr3_length: 16
d_call: NA
j_call: TRBJ1-5
clone_size: NA
cdr3_aa: CASSFLGLTGGQPQHF
cdr3_nt: TGTGCCAGCAGCTTCCTCGGACTGACTGGCGGCCAGCCCCAGCATTTT

v_call: TRBV5-1
cdr3_length: 14
d_call: NA
j_call: TRBJ2-7
clone_size: NA
cdr3_aa: CASSLDGQGSEQYF
cdr3_nt: TGCGCCAGCAGCTTGGACGGGCAGGGGTCCGAGCAGTACTTC

v_call: TRBV7-8
cdr3_length: 14
d_call: NA
j_call: TRBJ1-1
clone_size: NA
cdr3_aa: CASSSDPAHTEAFF
cdr3_nt: TGTGCCAGCAGCTCCGACCCGGCCCACACTGAAGCTTTCTTT

v_call: TRBV4-1
cdr3_length: 14
d_call: NA
j_call: TRBJ2-3
clone_size: NA
cdr3_aa: CASSPQSDSDTQYF
cdr3_nt: TGCGCCAGCAGCCCACAGTCAGATTCGGATACGCAGTATTTT

v_call: TRBV18
cdr3_length: 14
d_call: NA
j_call: TRBJ1-1
clone_size: NA
cdr3_aa: CASSPDTPNTEAFF
cdr3_nt: TGTGCCAGCTCACCCGACACGCCGAACACTGAAGCTTTCTTT

v_call: TRBV7-3
cdr3_length: 15
d_call: TRBD1
j_call: TRBJ2-7
clone_size: NA
cdr3_aa: CASSQAGTGGYEQYF
cdr3_nt: TGTGCCAGCAGCCAAGCCGGGACAGGGGGCTACGAGCAGTACTTC

v_call: TRBV7-9
cdr3_length: 13
d_call: NA
j_call: TRBJ2-1
clone_size: NA
cdr3_aa: CASSFNTGNEQFF
cdr3_nt: TGTGCCAGCAGCTTTAATACAGGCAATGAGCAGTTCTTC

v_call: TRBV6-1
cdr3_length: 14
d_call: TRBD1
j_call: TRBJ2-5
clone_size: NA
cdr3_aa: CASRPTGGQETQYF
cdr3_nt: TGTGCCAGCAGACCGACAGGGGGCCAAGAGACCCAGTACTTC

v_call: TRBV10-1
cdr3_length: 13
d_call: TRBD1
j_call: TRBJ1-1
clone_size: NA
cdr3_aa: CASSRDRNTEAFF
cdr3_nt: TGCGCCAGCAGCAGGGACAGGAACACTGAAGCTTTCTTT

v_call: TRBV10-1
cdr3_length: 17
d_call: TRBD2
j_call: TRBJ2-2
clone_size: NA
cdr3_aa: CASSERSGRSTTGELFF
cdr3_nt: TGCGCCAGCAGTGAGCGAAGCGGGAGGTCAACCACCGGGGAGCTGTTTTTT

v_call: TRBV2
cdr3_length: 14
d_call: NA
j_call: TRBJ1-1
clone_size: few
cdr3_aa: CASRVGAAVHEAFF
cdr3_nt: TGTGCCAGCAGGGTGGGGGCGGCGGTACATGAAGCTTTCTTT

v_call: TRBV4-1
cdr3_length: 16
d_call: NA
j_call: TRBJ1-1
clone_size: NA
cdr3_aa: CASSQDLMQGGTEAFF
cdr3_nt: TGCGCCAGCAGCCAAGACCTTATGCAGGGAGGCACTGAAGCTTTCTTT

v_call: TRBV15
cdr3_length: 14
d_call: NA
j_call: TRBJ2-1
clone_size: NA
cdr3_aa: CATSREGGYNEQFF
cdr3_nt: TGTGCCACCAGCAGGGAAGGGGGTTACAATGAGCAGTTCTTC

v_call: TRBV4-3
cdr3_length: 14
d_call: NA
j_call: TRBJ1-2
clone_size: NA
cdr3_aa: CASSQDFGGGGYTF
cdr3_nt: TGCGCCAGCAGCCAAGATTTCGGAGGGGGTGGCTACACCTTC

v_call: TRBV9
cdr3_length: 12
d_call: NA
j_call: TRBJ2-1
clone_size: NA
cdr3_aa: CASSTSYNEQFF
cdr3_nt: TGTGCCAGCTCTACCTCCTACAATGAGCAGTTCTTC

v_call: TRBV5-1
cdr3_length: 14
d_call: NA
j_call: TRBJ2-7
clone_size: NA
cdr3_aa: CASSPGANTYEQYF
cdr3_nt: TGCGCCAGCAGCCCCGGGGCGAACACTTACGAGCAGTACTTC

v_call: TRBV5-6
cdr3_length: 15
d_call: NA
j_call: TRBJ2-1
clone_size: NA
cdr3_aa: CASSVRDSLLNEQFF
cdr3_nt: TGTGCCAGCAGCGTCCGGGACTCTCTCTTGAATGAGCAGTTCTTC

v_call: TRBV28
cdr3_length: 14
d_call: TRBD1
j_call: TRBJ2-7
clone_size: NA
cdr3_aa: CASRATGGIDEQYF
cdr3_nt: TGTGCCAGCAGGGCAACAGGGGGAATCGACGAGCAGTACTTC

v_call: TRBV6-5
cdr3_length: 14
d_call: TRBD1
j_call: TRBJ1-1
clone_size: once
cdr3_aa: CASSYPQGATEAFF
cdr3_nt: TGTGCCAGCAGTTACCCACAGGGGGCTACTGAAGCTTTCTTT

v_call: TRBV27
cdr3_length: 14
d_call: TRBD2
j_call: TRBJ2-1
clone_size: NA
cdr3_aa: CASSLRLAGNEQFF
cdr3_nt: TGTGCCAGCAGTTTACGACTAGCCGGTAATGAGCAGTTCTTC

v_call: TRBV4-2
cdr3_length: 15
d_call: NA
j_call: TRBJ1-5
clone_size: NA
cdr3_aa: CASSQVYGSNQPQHF
cdr3_nt: TGTGCCAGCAGCCAAGTATACGGTAGCAATCAGCCCCAGCATTTT

v_call: TRBV6-5
cdr3_length: 12
d_call: NA
j_call: TRBJ2-1
clone_size: NA
cdr3_aa: CATSVSYNEQFF
cdr3_nt: TGTGCCACGTCGGTCTCCTACAATGAGCAGTTCTTC

v_call: TRBV4-2
cdr3_length: 13
d_call: NA
j_call: TRBJ1-2
clone_size: NA
cdr3_aa: CASSQERGSGYTF
cdr3_nt: TGTGCCAGCAGCCAAGAGAGGGGGAGTGGCTACACCTTC

v_call: TRBV10-1
cdr3_length: 13
d_call: NA
j_call: TRBJ1-2
clone_size: NA
cdr3_aa: CASSSGTSYGYTF
cdr3_nt: TGCGCCAGCAGCTCCGGGACGAGTTATGGCTACACCTTC

v_call: TRBV2
cdr3_length: 11
d_call: NA
j_call: TRBJ2-3
clone_size: NA
cdr3_aa: CASSEKDTQYF
cdr3_nt: TGTGCCAGCAGTGAGAAAGATACGCAGTATTTT

v_call: TRBV5-6
cdr3_length: 14
d_call: TRBD1
j_call: TRBJ2-4
clone_size: NA
cdr3_aa: CASSAPGQANIQYF
cdr3_nt: TGTGCCAGCAGCGCACCGGGACAGGCAAACATTCAGTACTTC

v_call: TRBV18
cdr3_length: 16
d_call: NA
j_call: TRBJ1-5
clone_size: NA
cdr3_aa: CASSPAQGRTNQPQHF
cdr3_nt: TGTGCCAGCTCCCCCGCCCAGGGACGTACCAATCAGCCCCAGCATTTT

v_call: TRBV29-1
cdr3_length: 11
d_call: NA
j_call: TRBJ1-1
clone_size: NA
cdr3_aa: CSVFSYTEAFF
cdr3_nt: TGCAGCGTTTTTTCCTACACTGAAGCTTTCTTT

v_call: TRBV30
cdr3_length: 15
d_call: NA
j_call: TRBJ2-7
clone_size: NA
cdr3_aa: CAWGGWGQNSYEQYF
cdr3_nt: TGTGCCTGGGGAGGCTGGGGGCAGAACTCCTACGAGCAGTACTTC

v_call: TRBV14
cdr3_length: 14
d_call: TRBD1
j_call: TRBJ2-7
clone_size: NA
cdr3_aa: CASSQDEQGTVKYF
cdr3_nt: TGTGCCAGCAGCCAAGACGAACAGGGGACCGTCAAGTACTTC

v_call: TRBV6-1
cdr3_length: 14
d_call: TRBD1
j_call: TRBJ2-3
clone_size: once
cdr3_aa: CASIGGQGPDTQYF
cdr3_nt: TGTGCCAGCATAGGGGGACAGGGACCAGATACGCAGTATTTT

v_call: TRBV7-9
cdr3_length: 11
d_call: NA
j_call: TRBJ1-1
clone_size: NA
cdr3_aa: CASSTNTEAFF
cdr3_nt: TGTGCCAGCAGCACAAACACTGAAGCTTTCTTT

v_call: TRBV6-5
cdr3_length: 12
d_call: NA
j_call: TRBJ1-2
clone_size: NA
cdr3_aa: CASHATNYGYTF
cdr3_nt: TGTGCCAGCCACGCGACTAACTATGGCTACACCTTC

v_call: TRBV6-5
cdr3_length: 14
d_call: NA
j_call: TRBJ2-1
clone_size: NA
cdr3_aa: CASSYNSGYNEQFF
cdr3_nt: TGTGCCAGCAGTTATAATAGCGGTTACAATGAGCAGTTCTTC

v_call: TRBV7-9
cdr3_length: 15
d_call: TRBD2
j_call: TRBJ2-1
clone_size: once
cdr3_aa: CASSLRGGPENEQFF
cdr3_nt: TGTGCCAGCAGCTTGCGGGGGGGCCCAGAAAATGAGCAGTTCTTC

v_call: TRBV5-1
cdr3_length: 14
d_call: NA
j_call: TRBJ2-6
clone_size: NA
cdr3_aa: CASKTSTGANVLTF
cdr3_nt: TGCGCCAGCAAAACGAGCACTGGGGCCAACGTCCTGACTTTC

v_call: TRBV6-5
cdr3_length: 16
d_call: NA
j_call: TRBJ2-1
clone_size: NA
cdr3_aa: CASSYSQGRGTNEQFF
cdr3_nt: TGTGCCAGCAGTTACTCACAGGGGAGGGGCACAAATGAGCAGTTCTTC

v_call: TRBV5-1
cdr3_length: 16
d_call: NA
j_call: TRBJ1-1
clone_size: NA
cdr3_aa: CASSLSRGGAYTEAFF
cdr3_nt: TGCGCCAGCAGCTTGAGCAGGGGAGGAGCATATACTGAAGCTTTCTTT

v_call: TRBV10-1
cdr3_length: 14
d_call: NA
j_call: TRBJ1-4
clone_size: NA
cdr3_aa: CASSRVGGGEKLFF
cdr3_nt: TGCGCCAGCAGCCGAGTGGGTGGGGGCGAAAAACTGTTTTTT

v_call: TRBV10-3
cdr3_length: 14
d_call: TRBD2
j_call: TRBJ2-1
clone_size: NA
cdr3_aa: CAITRLAGGHEQFF
cdr3_nt: TGTGCCATCACTCGACTAGCGGGAGGCCATGAGCAGTTCTTC

v_call: TRBV5-8
cdr3_length: 15
d_call: NA
j_call: TRBJ1-5
clone_size: NA
cdr3_aa: CASSLGQESNQPQHF
cdr3_nt: TGTGCCAGCAGCTTGGGACAGGAGAGCAATCAGCCCCAGCATTTT

v_call: TRBV7-9
cdr3_length: 17
d_call: TRBD1
j_call: TRBJ1-2
clone_size: NA
cdr3_aa: CASSPRNGAGTGDGYTF
cdr3_nt: TGTGCCAGCAGCCCGAGAAATGGCGCCGGGACAGGGGATGGCTACACCTTC

v_call: TRBV5-1
cdr3_length: 15
d_call: TRBD1
j_call: TRBJ2-7
clone_size: NA
cdr3_aa: CASSLTPDRSWEQYF
cdr3_nt: TGCGCCAGCAGCTTAACCCCGGACAGGTCGTGGGAGCAGTACTTC

v_call: TRBV5-4
cdr3_length: 13
d_call: NA
j_call: TRBJ2-3
clone_size: NA
cdr3_aa: CASSWTTTDTQYF
cdr3_nt: TGTGCCAGCAGCTGGACCACCACAGATACGCAGTATTTT

v_call: TRBV19
cdr3_length: 13
d_call: NA
j_call: TRBJ2-3
clone_size: NA
cdr3_aa: CASSFRNTDTQYF
cdr3_nt: TGTGCCAGTAGTTTTAGGAACACAGATACGCAGTATTTT

v_call: TRBV7-2
cdr3_length: 15
d_call: TRBD2
j_call: TRBJ2-3
clone_size: NA
cdr3_aa: CASRPRLAGTDTQYF
cdr3_nt: TGTGCCAGCAGACCCAGACTAGCGGGAACAGATACGCAGTATTTT

v_call: TRBV2
cdr3_length: 15
d_call: NA
j_call: TRBJ2-4
clone_size: once
cdr3_aa: CASSDSVLAKNIQYF
cdr3_nt: TGTGCCAGCAGTGACAGCGTCCTAGCCAAAAACATTCAGTACTTC